Listed below are T cell receptor beta chains from one sample, sequenced in a study of tumor-infiltrating lymphocytes in primary liver carcinoma. TCRdb reanalysed the multiplex PCR reads using MiXCR and keeps one entry per CDR3 protein. The table records 45,000 or so distinct CDR3 sequences, roughly 75% of them present only once. The material sequenced was tumor-adjacent normal liver tissue. The origin of the receptors is a woman aged 25-40 years with primary liver carcinoma and hepatitis B virus infection. Each CDR3 is given with its conserved first and last residue.

CDR3aa | len | j_gene | v_gene
CASSTRTGGAKNTQYF | 16 | TRBJ2-5 | TRBV11-2
CASSSLSAPYEQYF | 14 | TRBJ2-7 | TRBV7-8
CAWSVRTLGYTF | 12 | TRBJ1-2 | TRBV30
CASSQDGMPNYGYTF | 15 | TRBJ1-2 | TRBV14
CASSFVRDTRNEQYF | 15 | TRBJ2-7 | TRBV7-9
CVSSLGGLSYEQYF | 14 | TRBJ2-7 | TRBV7-9
CASSEYWGSTQYF | 13 | TRBJ2-3 | TRBV10-1
CASSVQTGGYNEQFF | 15 | TRBJ2-1 | TRBV19
CASSYLGDVNYEQYF | 15 | TRBJ2-7 | TRBV6-2/TRBV6-3
CAGTSGSENEQFF | 13 | TRBJ2-1 | TRBV11-3
CARSYSKLAGHYEQYF | 16 | TRBJ2-7 | TRBV6-2/TRBV6-3
CASSSNDGASVYEQYF | 16 | TRBJ2-7 | TRBV13
CACSEKRRWGNQPQHF | 16 | TRBJ1-5 | TRBV30
CANSPGTCEAFF | 12 | TRBJ1-1 | TRBV7-3
CALTTGVHYEQYF | 13 | TRBJ2-7 | TRBV10-1
CASSPPRTLWVEAFF | 15 | TRBJ1-1 | TRBV4-1
CASSYSNREGVDTQCF | 16 | TRBJ2-3 | TRBV6-5
CASLGGRALGREQYF | 15 | TRBJ2-7 | TRBV11-2
CASSYSRTLRIQETQYF | 17 | TRBJ2-5 | TRBV6-6